The 17 T cell receptor beta chains given below trace back to one sample, sequenced in a study of technical replicates of blood from a few donors (dated by TCRdb to about 2017). Libraries came from the immunoSEQ multiplex PCR assay. The table comes from immuneACCESS by way of TCRdb, which keeps in-frame sequences with V and J called. Part of the clones is missing from these tables; in studies checked, under half for an unresolved V gene and the rest for unknown reasons. This sample has 74,000 or so clones in its table, and approximately 96% of those were observed once. The ten largest clones add up to 0.2% of the sample. Source material: T cells isolated from PBMCs. The receptor set was obtained from a human donor in good health.

The genes are TRBV6-1 and TRBJ2-3; D is perhaps TRBD2 (6 bases). CDR3 size: 13 residues. CDR1 is MNHNS and CDR2 is SASEGT in the germline V gene. The CDR3 reads CVLSRGNSDTQYF. CDR3 DNA: TGTGTCTTGTCTCGCGGGAACTCAGATACGCAGTATTTT.

This chain links TRBV5-1 with TRBJ2-5; 7 nucleotides match TRBD2. Trimming took 4 bases from V and 1 from J; bases not matched to a gene: 7. Germline-derived CDR1 and CDR2 are SGHRS and YFSETQ. This CDR3 has 15 amino acids. CDR3 region: CASSPSGMSQETQYF. CDR3 DNA: TGCGCCAGCAGCCCCAGCGGGATGTCCCAAGAGACCCAGTACTTC.

The rearrangement links TRBV27 to TRBJ2-7; perhaps TRBD2 as D (6 bases). V lost 8 bases and J lost 3, with 20 bases in between. The CDR3 length is 15 residues. Per the germline V gene, CDR1 is MNHEY and CDR2 is SMNVEV (reference sequence). The CDR3 spells CASRPSGSTYYEQYF. CDR3 coding DNA: TGTGCCAGCCGCCCTTCCGGGAGCACTTACTACGAGCAGTACTTC.

V is TRBV5-1 and J is TRBJ2-5; no definite D call. V was clipped by 4 bases and J by 4 bases, with 8 bases between them. This CDR3 has 12 residues. CDR1 and CDR2 from the germline V gene are SGHRS and YFSETQ. For the CDR3, the DNA is TGCGCCAGCAGCCGCGTTGCAGAGACCCAGTACTTC. Protein product: CASSRVAETQYF. The variable domain in full, completed from reference TRBV5-1 and TRBJ2-5, reads KAGVTQTPRYLIKTRGQQVTLSCSPISGHRSVSWYQQTPGQGLQFLFEYFSETQRNKGNFPGRFSGRQFSNSRSEMNVSTLELGDSALYLCASSRVAETQYFGPGTRLLVL.

The chain couples TRBV19 to TRBJ2-7; no firm D call. This CDR3 contains 11 residues. From germline, CDR1 is LNHDA and CDR2 SQIVND (reference sequence). V gave up 9 bases and J gave up 3 bases, with 9 bases separating them. CDR3 region: CASPVGYEQYF. Here the CDR3 DNA reads TGTGCCAGCCCGGTCGGCTACGAGCAGTACTTC.

The V and J genes are TRBV7-2 and TRBJ2-7; 9 bases map to TRBD1. V gave up 6 bases and J gave up 9 bases; unmatched junction bases: 15. The CDR3 spans 15 residues. CDR1 and CDR2 (germline): SGHTA, FQGNSA. CDR3 sequence (DNA): TGTGCCAGCAGTAAATACCGGGACAGGGTTTTAGGGCAGTACTTC. Translation gives CASSKYRDRVLGQYF.

The chain couples TRBV27 to TRBJ1-3; 8 bases agree with TRBD1. The CDR3 has 14 residues. The J segment lost 4 bases and the V segment lost 5 bases, leaving 4 bases of the junction unmatched. Per the germline V gene, CDR1 is MNHEY and CDR2 is SMNVEV (reference sequence). The CDR3 here is CASSHGQGGNTIYF. The CDR3 region has the DNA TGTGCCAGCAGTCATGGACAGGGAGGAAACACCATATATTTT.

This clone was found many times. Other DNA sequences in this specimen translate into the identical CDR3. The chain links TRBV18 to TRBJ1-5; unclear D gene. This CDR3 spans 14 amino acids. Deletions cut 2 bases from V and 0 bases from J, with 5 bases between. CDR1 KGHSH and CDR2 LQKENI come from the germline V gene. The CDR3 DNA sequence: TGTGCCAGCTCACCAGAGGCTAGCAATCAGCCCCAGCATTTT. Amino acids: CASSPEASNQPQHF. Filled out from reference TRBV18 and TRBJ1-5, the complete variable domain reads NAGVMQNPRHLVRRRGQEARLRCSPMKGHSHVYWYRQLPEEGLKFMVYLQKENIIDESGMPKERFSAEFPKEGPSILRIQQVVRGDSAAYFCASSPEASNQPQHFGDGTRLSIL.

V and J are TRBV30 and TRBJ2-6, with a weak D call TRBD2 (5 bases). Per germline, CDR1 GTSNPN and CDR2 SVGIG (reference sequence). The V end lost 2 bases, the J end lost 0 bases, and 23 bases lay between the germline ends. The CDR3 length is 20 residues. CDR3 nucleotide sequence: TGTGCCTGGAGTATACCTTTTGATTCGGGGAGTGCCTCTGGGGCCAACGTCCTGACTTTC. It specifies CAWSIPFDSGSASGANVLTF.

The chain employs TRBV7-9 and TRBJ2-1; D gene ambiguous. Trimming removed 5 bases at V and 8 bases at J, with 13 bases between. The CDR3 covers 13 residues. CDR1 is SEHNR and CDR2 is FQNEAQ in the germline V gene (reference sequence). Here the CDR3 DNA reads TGTGCCAGCAGCCCGACACAGAACCATGAGCAGTTCTTC. It yields the protein CASSPTQNHEQFF.

This clone came up once. The rearrangement uses TRBV10-3 and TRBJ2-2; weak D call: TRBD1 (7 bases). V was trimmed by 4 bases and J by 6 bases, leaving 21 bases between them. Germline loops: CDR1 ENHRY, CDR2 SYGVKD. This CDR3 has 17 amino acids. The CDR3 spells CAISGDSGGVVAGELFF. The CDR3 DNA reads as TGTGCCATCAGTGGGGACTCAGGGGGTGTTGTCGCCGGGGAGCTGTTTTTT.

The V gene is TRBV7-9, the J gene TRBJ2-1, with TRBD2 identical over 9 bases. With V trimmed by 0 bases and J by 5 bases, 11 bases remained unmatched. Germline CDR1 and CDR2: SEHNR and FQNEAQ (reference sequence). This CDR3 is built from 18 residues. DNA for the CDR3: TGTGCCAGCAGCTTAGCTAGCGGGAGATTTCCTGTCGACAATGAGCAGTTCTTC. Amino acid sequence: CASSLASGRFPVDNEQFF.

The chain recombines TRBV2 with TRBJ1-5, with D unclear. V shed 8 bases and J shed 2 bases, with 19 bases lying between them. CDR3 length equals 16 residues. Germline-derived CDR1 and CDR2 are SNHLY and FYNNEI. CDR3 amino acids: CASARAGRRGNQPQHF. The CDR3 region has the DNA TGTGCCAGCGCTAGGGCGGGTAGAAGAGGCAATCAGCCCCAGCATTTT.

The V and J genes are TRBV4-1 and TRBJ1-1; 8 bases are shared with TRBD1. Germline loops: CDR1 MGHRA, CDR2 YSYEKL. J was trimmed by 5 bases and V by 3 bases; bases with no gene match: 8. The CDR3 extends over 15 amino acids. The CDR3 DNA sequence: TGCGCCAGCAGCCAGTCAGGGGGCCGAGTAACTGAAGCTTTCTTT. Encoded protein: CASSQSGGRVTEAFF.

The CDR3 DNA sequence: TGTGCCAGCAGCTTATCAGGGTCCTACGAGCAGTACTTC. This sequence encodes CASSLSGSYEQYF. The rearrangement joins TRBV7-9 to TRBJ2-7; D perhaps matches TRBD1 (5 bases). This CDR3 comprises 13 residues. Germline CDR1 and CDR2: SEHNR and FQNEAQ (reference sequence). V dropped 2 bases and J dropped 1 base, with 6 bases sitting between them.

The chain recombines TRBV19 with TRBJ1-1, with D possibly being TRBD1 (6 bases). V gave up 3 bases and J gave up 3 bases, with 17 bases separating them. The CDR3 spans 16 residues. Germline-derived CDR1 and CDR2 are LNHDA and SQIVND (reference sequence). The CDR3 DNA reads as TGTGCCAGTAGTATTAGGAAGGGACAAGGTTACACTGAAGCTTTCTTT. Protein: CASSIRKGQGYTEAFF.

V usage is TRBV27 and J usage is TRBJ2-7; tentative D call: TRBD2 (6 bases). CDR1 MNHEY and CDR2 SMNVEV come from the germline V gene (reference sequence). There are 16 residues in the CDR3. V lost 6 bases and J 0 bases, leaving 18 bases between the germline ends. In DNA, the CDR3 is TGTGCCAGCAGCAAATTCGTAGCGGTAAGCTCCTACGAGCAGTACTTC. It encodes CASSKFVAVSSYEQYF.